The source of this TCR beta chain is a study of human T cells and chemical hapten exposure. TCRdb reprocessed the RACE reads with MiXCR, giving one entry per CDR3 protein. The sample gives about 99,000 distinct CDR3 sequences, around 12% of which show up once; less than 2.5% is in the top ten. Trimming removed 4 bases from V and 4 bases from J, with 11 bases in between. The CDR3 has 14 amino acids. In germline, CDR1 is SGHRS, CDR2 YFSETQ. Time point denoted: patch test 1, 2 weeks after DPC sensitization. The treatment: therapeutic diphenylcyclopropenone sensitization with weekly scalp DPC. The clonotype originates from a middle-aged woman with alopecia areata. Some clones in this sample may be carry-over from other donors' samples. This specimen consisted of whole blood, obtained in connection with sensitization to the hapten diphenylcyclopropenone (DPC). The chain has TRBV5-1 and TRBJ2-2; weak D call: TRBD1 (5 bases). CDR3 sequence reads: CASSKDTATGELFF. The CDR3 nucleotides are TGCGCCAGCAGCAAGGACACCGCCACCGGGGAGCTGTTTTTT.